The 20 T cell receptor beta chains below all came from one sample that was sequenced in a study of blood T cell repertoires in COVID-19. Method: immunoSEQ multiplex PCR; TCRdb's copy keeps in-frame clones and lacks some. Of 350,000 to 450,000 clones in the sample, roughly 91% were seen once. Material for sequencing was PBMCs or T cells enriched from blood (not recorded which). The receptors were sampled from a woman in her 30s who had recovered from COVID-19.

The V and J genes are TRBV29-1 and TRBJ1-2, with 7 nucleotides matching TRBD1. Germline CDR1 SQVTM, CDR2 ANQGSEA. This CDR3 has 11 amino acids. V was clipped by 7 bases and J by 5 bases; unmatched bases: 4. CDR3: CSAGQNYGYTF. The CDR3 nucleotides are TGCAGCGCGGGACAGAATTATGGCTACACCTTC.

This clone was detected a few times. The chain combines TRBV5-1 with TRBJ1-6; 9 bases are shared with TRBD1. CDR3 size: 16 residues. Germline-derived CDR1 and CDR2 are SGHRS and YFSETQ. Unmatched junction bases numbered 3, after V lost 4 bases and J lost 1 base. CDR3 nucleotide sequence: TGCGCCAGCAGCGGGGACAGGGTGTCCTATAATTCACCCCTCCACTTT. It yields the protein CASSGDRVSYNSPLHF.

The V and J genes are TRBV27 and TRBJ2-3; 7 nucleotides agree with TRBD2. The V gene end was trimmed by 5 bases and the J gene end by 3 bases; junction bases not matched to a gene: 5. The CDR3 extends over 14 amino acids. The germline gives CDR1 MNHEY, CDR2 SMNVEV (reference sequence). CDR3 in amino acids: CASSLQRDTDTQYF. The CDR3 DNA reads TGTGCCAGCAGTCTCCAGCGGGATACAGATACGCAGTATTTT.

The rearrangement links TRBV5-1 to TRBJ2-6, with D perhaps matching TRBD1 (6 bases). Germline V gene sequence: CDR1 SGHRS, CDR2 YFSETQ. The V gene lost 0 bases and the J gene lost 2 bases, with 9 bases spanning the gap. This CDR3 spans 16 amino acids. CDR3 DNA sequence: TGCGCCAGCAGCTTGGGAACAGGGACTGGGGCCAACGTCCTGACTTTC. Its protein product is CASSLGTGTGANVLTF.

This chain connects TRBV4-2 to TRBJ2-7, with TRBD2 matching 7 bases. CDR1 is LGHNA and CDR2 is YNFKEQ in the germline V gene. The CDR3 covers 15 residues. Unmatched junction bases numbered 7, after V lost 5 bases and J lost 0 bases. The CDR3 protein is CASSEPSGSSYEQYF. The CDR3 bases are TGTGCCAGCAGCGAACCTAGCGGTAGCTCCTACGAGCAGTACTTC.

V is TRBV7-2 and J is TRBJ1-1, with D uncertain. Germline V CDR1 and CDR2: SGHTA, FQGNSA. Trimming left V 3 bases short and J 1 base short, with 9 bases between. There are 14 residues in the CDR3. CDR3 sequence: CASSLAVGNTEAFF. CDR3 in DNA: TGTGCCAGCAGCTTGGCGGTGGGGAACACTGAAGCTTTCTTT.

The chain employs TRBV7-2 and TRBJ2-1, with 9 positions matching TRBD2. Unmatched junction bases numbered 2, after V lost 4 bases and J lost 4 bases. The length of the CDR3 is 14 residues. The V gene's germline CDR1 is SGHTA and CDR2 FQGNSA. CDR3 sequence reads: CASSSSGGYNEQFF. The CDR3, as DNA: TGTGCCAGCAGCTCGAGCGGGGGGTACAATGAGCAGTTCTTC.

The chain has TRBV12-3 or TRBV12-4 and TRBJ2-3, with a weak D call TRBD1 (5 bases). V was pared by 5 bases and J by 9 bases, with 15 bases between. This CDR3 region has 13 residues. CDR3 nucleotide sequence: TGTGCCAGCAGTCCAATTGGGGCTTCAACGCAGTATTTT. Encoded protein: CASSPIGASTQYF.

The V gene is TRBV5-1, the J gene TRBJ1-1, with D hard to call. Germline values: CDR1 SGHRS, CDR2 YFSETQ. V gave up 4 bases and J gave up 1 base, with 17 bases separating them. This CDR3 has 16 residues. The chain's CDR3 is CASSRLDGRGNTEAFF. The DNA of the CDR3 is TGCGCCAGCAGCCGTTTGGACGGCCGGGGGAACACTGAAGCTTTCTTT. Variable domain in full (rest from reference TRBV5-1 and TRBJ1-1): KAGVTQTPRYLIKTRGQQVTLSCSPISGHRSVSWYQQTPGQGLQFLFEYFSETQRNKGNFPGRFSGRQFSNSRSEMNVSTLELGDSALYLCASSRLDGRGNTEAFFGQGTRLTVV.

V usage is TRBV28 and J usage is TRBJ1-1, with a possible D match to TRBD1 (5 bases). Germline CDR1 and CDR2: MDHEN and SYDVKM. This CDR3 comprises 16 residues. Trimming pared 2 bases from V and 2 bases from J, leaving 15 bases between. The CDR3 region has the DNA TGTGCCAGCAGTTTAATGACCCGGGACTTCAACACTGAAGCTTTCTTT. It yields the protein CASSLMTRDFNTEAFF.

The genes are TRBV7-9 and TRBJ1-1; 8 bases line up with TRBD1. V trimming: 5 bases; J trimming: 0 bases; junction bases outside the gene matches: 5. Germline CDR1 is SEHNR and CDR2 is FQNEAQ (reference sequence). CDR3 length: 15 amino acids. The CDR3 coding sequence is TGTGCCAGCAGCCCAAGGGACAGGTTGAACACTGAAGCTTTCTTT. Its protein product is CASSPRDRLNTEAFF.

The chain joins TRBV28 to TRBJ2-7, with D possibly TRBD1 on 9 matching bases. V was shortened by 5 bases and J by 0 bases, with 14 bases between the two germline ends. This CDR3 has 15 residues. Germline CDR1 is MDHEN and CDR2 is SYDVKM. The CDR3 nucleotides read TGTGCCAGCAGTGGGACAGGGACTAGCTCCTACGAGCAGTACTTC. Amino acids: CASSGTGTSSYEQYF.

The chain joins TRBV6-5 to TRBJ1-2; a weak D match, TRBD1 (6 bases). This CDR3 contains 12 residues. Germline V gene sequence: CDR1 MNHEY, CDR2 SVGAGI. The germline V and J ends were trimmed by 6 bases and 5 bases, with 10 bases remaining between them. This chain's CDR3 is CASRRTDYGYTF. CDR3 nucleotide sequence: TGTGCCAGCAGGAGGACAGATTATGGCTACACCTTC.

The chain couples TRBV6-2 or TRBV6-3 to TRBJ1-1; D possibly corresponds to TRBD1 (5 bases). Trimming took off 2 bases at V and 1 base at J, with 14 bases between the two ends. Germline V gene sequence: CDR1 MNHEY, CDR2 SVGEGT. CDR3 length equals 16 residues. The CDR3 is CASSYESGLENTEAFF. The DNA of the CDR3 is TGTGCCAGCAGTTACGAGTCAGGGCTCGAGAACACTGAAGCTTTCTTT.

The V and J genes are TRBV25-1 and TRBJ1-2; 11 nucleotides match TRBD1. The germline gives CDR1 MGHDK, CDR2 SYGVNS. This CDR3 has 13 amino acids. V was pared by 6 bases and J by 6 bases, with 3 bases of the junction left unmatched. In DNA, the CDR3 is TGTGCCAGCAGGCAGGACAGGGGGCATGGCTACACCTTC. As protein: CASRQDRGHGYTF.

The V and J genes are TRBV11-3 and TRBJ1-4, with 7 nucleotides matching TRBD1. Germline CDR1 reads SGHNT; CDR2 reads YENEEA. V shed 1 base and J 3 bases; nucleotides not matched to a gene: 5. CDR3 length: 16 amino acids. CDR3 DNA sequence: TGTGCCAGCAGCTTAGGGTCCGGGACAGCTAATGAAAAACTGTTTTTT. Translated: CASSLGSGTANEKLFF.

The genes are TRBV29-1 and TRBJ2-1; D is unresolved. From germline, CDR1 is SQVTM and CDR2 ANQGSEA. V shed 4 bases and J shed 0 bases, with 10 bases lying between them. The CDR3 length is 14 residues. CDR3 bases: TGCAGCGTTGGCCGGCGGAGCTCCTACAATGAGCAGTTCTTC. Amino acids: CSVGRRSSYNEQFF.

This chain links TRBV27 with TRBJ2-7; D not certain. The CDR3 is 13 residues long. Germline CDR1 MNHEY, CDR2 SMNVEV (reference sequence). V lost 4 bases and J 0 bases, leaving 7 bases between the germline ends. Here the CDR3 DNA reads TGTGCCAGCAGTTCCTACGACTCCTACGAGCAGTACTTC. Its protein is CASSSYDSYEQYF.

This CDR3 is CASSLKTSGTYEQYF. DNA of the CDR3: TGTGCCAGCAGCTTAAAGACTAGCGGGACCTACGAGCAGTACTTC. V gene TRBV7-3 combines with J gene TRBJ2-7, with TRBD2 matching over 11 bases. The V segment lost 1 base and the J segment 2 bases; nucleotides outside the gene matches: 1. Germline V gene data show CDR1 as SGHTA and CDR2 as FQGTGA. The CDR3 spans 15 residues.

The CDR3 bases are TGTGCCAGCAGCTCCAAACAGGGGCGTCTCGAGCAGTACTTC. As protein: CASSSKQGRLEQYF. V is TRBV11-2 and J is TRBJ2-7, with 7 bases identical to TRBD1. The J segment lost 6 bases and the V segment lost 4 bases, leaving 9 bases of the junction unmatched. The germline V gene has CDR1 SGHAT and CDR2 FQNNGV. This CDR3 has 14 residues.